This record covers a single TCR beta chain. Its antigen is unknown. The data are from a study of T cells after yellow fever vaccination. About the study: SMART-Seq v4 Ultra Low Input prepared libraries from low-cell fractions. Notes on the study in general: Abundant clonotypes from the bulk population could get into FACS-sorted repertoires as contaminants.

One entry per CDR3 protein, called by TCRdb with MiXCR from the 5' RACE reads. The sample carries 510,000 or so distinct CDR3 sequences, roughly 21% recorded once. The V and J ends lost 3 bases and 7 bases, in that order; junction bases with no gene match: 9. The CDR3 is made up of 14 amino acids. Germline V gene lookup returns CDR1 SGHNT and CDR2 YYREEE (reference sequence). The source material was PBMCs, sampled 15 days after the yellow fever booster vaccination. V is TRBV5-4 and J is TRBJ2-5; TRBD1 matches 7 bases. The source of this sequence is a man aged 30-40 years who received the YFV17D yellow fever vaccine. CDR3 sequence: CASSSHWTGGTQYF. CDR3 sequence (DNA): TGTGCCAGCAGCTCGCACTGGACAGGTGGGACCCAGTACTTC.